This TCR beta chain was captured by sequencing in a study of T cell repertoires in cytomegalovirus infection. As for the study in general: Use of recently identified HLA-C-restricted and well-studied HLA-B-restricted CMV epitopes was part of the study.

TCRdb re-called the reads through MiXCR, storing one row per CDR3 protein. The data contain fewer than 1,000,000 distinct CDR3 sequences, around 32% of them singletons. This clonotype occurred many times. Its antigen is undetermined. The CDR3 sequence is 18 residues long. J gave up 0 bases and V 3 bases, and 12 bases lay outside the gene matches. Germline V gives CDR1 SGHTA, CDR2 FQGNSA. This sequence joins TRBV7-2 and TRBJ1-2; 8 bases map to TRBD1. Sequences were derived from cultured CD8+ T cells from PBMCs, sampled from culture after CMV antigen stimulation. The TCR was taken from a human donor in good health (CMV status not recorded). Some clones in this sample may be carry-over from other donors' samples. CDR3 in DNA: TGTGCCAGCAGCTTCCCTAGGGCAGGGGGCCCAGCTAACTATGGCTACACCTTC. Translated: CASSFPRAGGPANYGYTF.